Listed below are T cell receptor beta chains from one sample, sequenced in a study of blood T cell repertoires in COVID-19. Produced via immunoSEQ multiplex PCR; TCRdb's table is partial and in-frame only. The table includes about 310,000 clones, 85% to 90% detected once. Sequencing was performed on peripheral blood. Source of these receptors: a woman between 35 and 50 years old with COVID-19, enrolled during active disease. Each CDR3 is given with its conserved first and last residue. Fields, in order: clone size, CDR3 length, J gene, V gene, D gene, CDR3 DNA, CDR3 protein. The D gene is left open where the match is weak. Size is omitted from some rows. Given values are once, few, many or a class for expanded clones.

size: once; length: 18; J: TRBJ2-3; V: TRBV9; D: .; DNA: TGTGCCAGCAGCGCGAGGCCCCGGCCGGGGACTAGCACAGATACGCAGTATTTT; CDR3: CASSARPRPGTSTDTQYF
size: .; length: 15; J: TRBJ2-3; V: TRBV28; D: TRBD2; DNA: TGTGCCACAGTAGCGGGAGGGCCGTGGGAAGATACGCAGTATTTT; CDR3: CATVAGGPWEDTQYF
size: .; length: 12; J: TRBJ1-2; V: TRBV28; D: .; DNA: TGTGCCAGCAGGTCAGGGAACTATGGCTACACCTTC; CDR3: CASRSGNYGYTF
size: .; length: 16; J: TRBJ2-1; V: TRBV30; D: TRBD1; DNA: TGTGCCTGGAGGGGGCCCGGGACAGGGGTTCACAATGAGCAGTTCTTC; CDR3: CAWRGPGTGVHNEQFF
size: .; length: 13; J: TRBJ2-7; V: TRBV6-2/TRBV6-3; D: TRBD1; DNA: TGTGCCAGCAGTCGGGACAGGGCCTACGAGCAGTACTTC; CDR3: CASSRDRAYEQYF
size: .; length: 13; J: TRBJ2-7; V: TRBV20-1; D: .; DNA: TGCAGTGCTAGTTCCGGGGACTTCTACGAGCAGTACTTC; CDR3: CSASSGDFYEQYF
size: .; length: 16; J: TRBJ2-2; V: TRBV28; D: .; DNA: TGTGCCAGCAGCCGCGTGGCGGCCACGAACACCGGGGAGCTGTTTTTT; CDR3: CASSRVAATNTGELFF
size: .; length: 15; J: TRBJ2-2; V: TRBV6-5; D: TRBD1; DNA: TGTGCCAGCAGGGCTAACAGGGGGAAGACCGGGGAGCTGTTTTTT; CDR3: CASRANRGKTGELFF
size: .; length: 15; J: TRBJ2-1; V: TRBV9; D: TRBD2; DNA: TGTGCCAGCAGCGTTCTGGGGGGGAGCCACAATGAGCAGTTCTTC; CDR3: CASSVLGGSHNEQFF
size: .; length: 14; J: TRBJ2-1; V: TRBV6-5; D: .; DNA: TGTGCCAGCACCCTAGCGCTAGATGTCGGTGAGCAGTTCTTC; CDR3: CASTLALDVGEQFF
size: .; length: 15; J: TRBJ1-3; V: TRBV3-1/TRBV3-2; D: TRBD1; DNA: TGTGCCAGCAGCACTAACAGGGGCTCTGGAAACACCATATATTTT; CDR3: CASSTNRGSGNTIYF
size: .; length: 18; J: TRBJ2-4; V: TRBV7-3; D: TRBD1; DNA: TGTGCCAGCAGTTCTTCTGTATGGACAGGGGGCCCAATAAACATTCAGTACTTC; CDR3: CASSSSVWTGGPINIQYF
size: once; length: 17; J: TRBJ1-5; V: TRBV19; D: TRBD1; DNA: TGTGCCAGTAGTCCGGGATCGGGACAGGGGATCGGGCAGCCCCAGCATTTT; CDR3: CASSPGSGQGIGQPQHF
size: .; length: 14; J: TRBJ1-5; V: TRBV5-8; D: .; DNA: TGTGCCAGCAGCTTTGGGAGCACCCATCAGCCCCAGCATTTT; CDR3: CASSFGSTHQPQHF
size: .; length: 16; J: TRBJ2-2; V: TRBV9; D: .; DNA: TGTGCCAGCAGCGTAGCTTTAGAGAAGGGGCCCGGGGAGCTGTTTTTT; CDR3: CASSVALEKGPGELFF
size: once; length: 14; J: TRBJ1-5; V: TRBV27; D: TRBD1; DNA: TGTGCCAGCAGTAGGGACAGGGTCAATCAGCCCCAGCATTTT; CDR3: CASSRDRVNQPQHF
size: .; length: 17; J: TRBJ1-2; V: TRBV7-2; D: .; DNA: TGTGCCAGCAGCCCGCTCCTCCAGGGGTTATCCAACTATGGCTACACCTTC; CDR3: CASSPLLQGLSNYGYTF
size: .; length: 15; J: TRBJ1-1; V: TRBV27; D: .; DNA: TGTGCCAGCAGTTTATCGCACAGGGCGCACACTGAAGCTTTCTTT; CDR3: CASSLSHRAHTEAFF
size: .; length: 11; J: TRBJ2-1; V: TRBV2; D: .; DNA: TGTGCCAGCGACTCATACAATGAGCAGTTCTTC; CDR3: CASDSYNEQFF
size: .; length: 12; J: TRBJ2-1; V: TRBV5-1; D: .; DNA: TGCGCCAGCAGCGAGGGAGGCAGTGAGCAGTTCTTC; CDR3: CASSEGGSEQFF
size: .; length: 14; J: TRBJ1-5; V: TRBV2; D: .; DNA: TGTGCCAGCAGTGGGACAGTTAGCAATCAGCCCCAGCATTTT; CDR3: CASSGTVSNQPQHF
size: .; length: 17; J: TRBJ1-2; V: TRBV3-1/TRBV3-2; D: TRBD1; DNA: TGTGCCAGCAGCCCCACGGACAGGCCACACCTAATCTATGGCTACACCTTC; CDR3: CASSPTDRPHLIYGYTF
size: .; length: 17; J: TRBJ2-3; V: TRBV11-2; D: TRBD2; DNA: TGTGCCAGCAGCTTAGATTTGGGCGGGAGGGCCAGGGATACGCAGTATTTT; CDR3: CASSLDLGGRARDTQYF
size: .; length: 15; J: TRBJ1-2; V: TRBV28; D: .; DNA: TGTGCCAGCAGTTCTTCTCACACCTCTAACTATGGCTACACCTTC; CDR3: CASSSSHTSNYGYTF
size: .; length: 14; J: TRBJ2-1; V: TRBV5-1; D: TRBD1; DNA: TGCGCCAGCAGCTTGCACGGACAGGGGGTCGGGCAGTTCTTC; CDR3: CASSLHGQGVGQFF
size: .; length: 16; J: TRBJ1-1; V: TRBV5-6; D: .; DNA: TGTGCCAGCAGCCCTGGGTTGCGGCAGACGAACACTGAAGCTTTCTTT; CDR3: CASSPGLRQTNTEAFF
size: .; length: 15; J: TRBJ1-5; V: TRBV9; D: .; DNA: TGTGCCAGCAGCCCAACCGGTGTGAACAATCAGCCCCAGCATTTT; CDR3: CASSPTGVNNQPQHF
size: .; length: 17; J: TRBJ2-7; V: TRBV9; D: TRBD1; DNA: TGTGCCAGCAGCCCCCTAGTTGGGACAGGGGAAAGTTACGAGCAGTACTTC; CDR3: CASSPLVGTGESYEQYF
size: .; length: 13; J: TRBJ1-4; V: TRBV28; D: TRBD1; DNA: TGTGCCATTTCGGGACAGCTTTTCGAAAAACTGTTTTTT; CDR3: CAISGQLFEKLFF
size: once; length: 14; J: TRBJ2-3; V: TRBV5-1; D: .; DNA: TGCGCCAGCAGCTTGGACAGTAGCACAGATACGCAGTATTTT; CDR3: CASSLDSSTDTQYF
size: .; length: 13; J: TRBJ1-6; V: TRBV13; D: TRBD1; DNA: TGTGCCAGCAAGACAGGGGGCGATTCACCCCTCCACTTT; CDR3: CASKTGGDSPLHF
size: .; length: 15; J: TRBJ1-1; V: TRBV28; D: TRBD1; DNA: TGTGCCAGCAGTTTTTTGGAATCGGGACAGGGGAGGGCTTTCTTT; CDR3: CASSFLESGQGRAFF
size: few; length: 15; J: TRBJ2-7; V: TRBV2; D: TRBD1; DNA: TGTGCCAGCACCGGGGTAAGGGACAGCGCCTACGAGCAGTACTTC; CDR3: CASTGVRDSAYEQYF
size: .; length: 15; J: TRBJ2-7; V: TRBV27; D: TRBD1; DNA: TGTGCCAGCAGTTTAATGACAGGGCCTGCCTACGAGCAGTACTTC; CDR3: CASSLMTGPAYEQYF
size: .; length: 13; J: TRBJ2-1; V: TRBV29-1; D: .; DNA: TGCAGCGTTGTCACAAGCTCCTACAATGAGCAGTTCTTC; CDR3: CSVVTSSYNEQFF
size: .; length: 14; J: TRBJ1-4; V: TRBV6-5; D: .; DNA: TGTGCCAGCAGTCCGACACGAACTAATGAAAAACTGTTTTTT; CDR3: CASSPTRTNEKLFF
size: once; length: 13; J: TRBJ1-1; V: TRBV5-1; D: .; DNA: TGCGCCAGCAGCAAGGGGATGAACACTGAAGCTTTCTTT; CDR3: CASSKGMNTEAFF
size: .; length: 14; J: TRBJ1-5; V: TRBV27; D: .; DNA: TGTGCCAGCAGCTACCACGGGGGCAATCAGCCCCAGCATTTT; CDR3: CASSYHGGNQPQHF
size: .; length: 17; J: TRBJ2-3; V: TRBV7-2; D: TRBD2; DNA: TGTGCCAGCAGCTTACAGCAGCGGGGGGGCATCCCAGATACGCAGTATTTT; CDR3: CASSLQQRGGIPDTQYF
size: .; length: 14; J: TRBJ1-4; V: TRBV28; D: .; DNA: TGTGCCAGCAGTTCCCCGACAGTTAACGAAAAACTGTTTTTT; CDR3: CASSSPTVNEKLFF
size: .; length: 15; J: TRBJ2-1; V: TRBV6-2/TRBV6-3; D: TRBD1; DNA: TGTGCCAGCAGCCGGGGACAGGGGTCCTACAATGAGCAGTTCTTC; CDR3: CASSRGQGSYNEQFF
size: few; length: 14; J: TRBJ2-3; V: TRBV27; D: .; DNA: TGTGCCAGCTCTTCCCGCGATCCGGGAGATACGCAGTATTTT; CDR3: CASSSRDPGDTQYF
size: .; length: 15; J: TRBJ1-1; V: TRBV6-5; D: .; DNA: TGTGCCAGCAGTTACCAGGGGCCCATGAACACTGAAGCTTTCTTT; CDR3: CASSYQGPMNTEAFF
size: .; length: 16; J: TRBJ1-2; V: TRBV10-3; D: TRBD1; DNA: TGTGCCATCAGTGTAGTGAGGCAGGGGGCTAACTATGGCTACACCTTC; CDR3: CAISVVRQGANYGYTF
size: .; length: 16; J: TRBJ2-7; V: TRBV7-9; D: .; DNA: TGTGCCAGCAGCCACCCCTCCCGGACAGACGCCTACGAGCAGTACTTC; CDR3: CASSHPSRTDAYEQYF
size: .; length: 13; J: TRBJ1-2; V: TRBV7-2; D: TRBD1; DNA: TGTGCCAGCAGCTCGGGACAGGGCTATGGCTACACCTTC; CDR3: CASSSGQGYGYTF
size: .; length: 14; J: TRBJ1-5; V: TRBV6-5; D: .; DNA: TGTGCCAGCAGTTCTCGACAGCACAATCAGCCCCAGCATTTT; CDR3: CASSSRQHNQPQHF
size: few; length: 16; J: TRBJ1-3; V: TRBV5-1; D: TRBD1; DNA: TGCGCCAGCAGCTCGGGACAGTCCAGAACGGGAAACACCATATATTTT; CDR3: CASSSGQSRTGNTIYF
size: .; length: 18; J: TRBJ1-3; V: TRBV19; D: TRBD1; DNA: TGTGCCAGTAGTGTGCGGAGGAGACAGGGGAGCTCTGGAAACACCATATATTTT; CDR3: CASSVRRRQGSSGNTIYF
size: .; length: 14; J: TRBJ1-4; V: TRBV7-2; D: .; DNA: TGTGCCAGCAGCTTAGTATCCCGCGATGAAAAACTGTTTTTT; CDR3: CASSLVSRDEKLFF
size: .; length: 12; J: TRBJ1-2; V: TRBV28; D: .; DNA: TGTGCCGTTCAGGGACTCTCCTATGGCTACACCTTC; CDR3: CAVQGLSYGYTF
size: once; length: 17; J: TRBJ2-1; V: TRBV5-6; D: TRBD2; DNA: TGTGCCAGCAGGCGAGGGATCGATAGCGGGAGGGCCAAAGAGCAGTTCTTC; CDR3: CASRRGIDSGRAKEQFF
size: few; length: 16; J: TRBJ1-1; V: TRBV4-1; D: TRBD1; DNA: TGCGCCAGCAGCCAAGGGTGGGGACAGGGGTACACTGAAGCTTTCTTT; CDR3: CASSQGWGQGYTEAFF
size: once; length: 15; J: TRBJ1-5; V: TRBV28; D: .; DNA: TGTGCCAGCAGCCAACAGGTGGGGAGCAATCAGCCCCAGCATTTT; CDR3: CASSQQVGSNQPQHF